This passage covers 24 T cell receptor beta chains from one sample sequenced in a study of a mutant IDH1 vaccine in newly diagnosed glioma. Time point meaning: baseline, week 1 (first vaccination visit). Treatment defined: pre-vaccination baseline after standard-of-care therapy. The table came from immunoSEQ multiplex PCR; TCRdb's copy has only in-frame clones and leaves some out. This sample has nearly 15,000 clones, with over 75% found just once. The specimen comprised PBMCs, sampled from a glioma patient treated with radiotherapy, temozolomide or both. The source is a woman between 40 and 55 years old with glioma. Some clones in this sample may be carry-over from other donors' samples.

DNA for the CDR3: TGCGCCAGCAGCCAAGATCCCGGACAGGGGGCGGTGACCCAGTACTTC. This gives the protein CASSQDPGQGAVTQYF. The rearrangement joins TRBV4-1 to TRBJ2-5; 11 bases are shared with TRBD1. V dropped 0 bases and J dropped 7; count of bases not matched to a gene: 7. Germline loops: CDR1 MGHRA, CDR2 YSYEKL. CDR3 size: 16 residues.

V usage is TRBV21-1 and J usage is TRBJ1-3. TRBV21-1 is noted as a pseudogene. The CDR3 is 17 amino acids. Here the CDR3 DNA reads TGTGCCAGCATCCTTAGGGGGGTGATTATCTCTGGAAACACCATATATTTT. Translation: CASILRGVIISGNTIYF.

The table lists this clone with a count of one. The V call is TRBV7-9, the J call TRBJ2-5; 11 positions match TRBD2. Trimming took 5 bases from V and 5 from J; bases not matched to a gene: 7. The CDR3 has 15 residues. Germline V gene lookup returns CDR1 SEHNR and CDR2 FQNEAQ (reference sequence). CDR3 sequence: CASSRLAGGVETQYF. In nucleotides, the CDR3 is TGTGCCAGCAGCCGCCTAGCGGGGGGTGTGGAGACCCAGTACTTC. The full variable domain, with the rest looked up from reference TRBV7-9 and TRBJ2-5, is DTGVSQNPRHKITKRGQNVTFRCDPISEHNRLYWYRQTLGQGPEFLTYFQNEAQLEKSRLLSDRFSAERPKGSFSTLEIQRTEQGDSAMYLCASSRLAGGVETQYFGPGTRLLVL.

This clone was detected once. This sequence joins TRBV5-6 and TRBJ1-3; 7 bases line up with TRBD1. J was trimmed by 0 bases and V by 5 bases; bases with no gene match: 8. CDR1 is SGHDT and CDR2 is YYEEEE in the germline V gene. This CDR3 has 16 residues. DNA of the CDR3: TGTGCCAGCAGTCAGGGGGTCCCCAGCTCTGGAAACACCATATATTTT. It encodes CASSQGVPSSGNTIYF.

The chain joins TRBV19 to TRBJ1-2; weak D call: TRBD1 (5 bases). Trimming took 6 bases from V and 2 from J, leaving 10 bases between them. The germline V gene has CDR1 LNHDA and CDR2 SQIVND (reference sequence). There are 13 residues in the CDR3. The CDR3 DNA is TGTGCCAGTAGCGGGGCGCAGAACTATGGCTACACCTTC. Translated, it gives CASSGAQNYGYTF. The entire variable domain, with the rest obtained from reference TRBV19 and TRBJ1-2, is as follows: DGGITQSPKYLFRKEGQNVTLSCEQNLNHDAMYWYRQDPGQGLRLIYYSQIVNDFQKGDIAEGYSVSREKKESFPLTVTSAQKNPTAFYLCASSGAQNYGYTFGSGTRLTVV.

J is TRBJ1-6 and V is TRBV19; a possible D gene is TRBD1 (5 bases). Germline V CDR1 and CDR2: LNHDA, SQIVND (reference sequence). The V and J ends lost 5 bases and 8 bases respectively, with 13 bases between them. The CDR3 has 14 amino acids. The DNA for the CDR3 is TGTGCCAGTAGTGACAGATATGAGTATTCACCCCTCCACTTT. The encoded protein is CASSDRYEYSPLHF. Full variable domain (missing parts from reference TRBV19 and TRBJ1-6): DGGITQSPKYLFRKEGQNVTLSCEQNLNHDAMYWYRQDPGQGLRLIYYSQIVNDFQKGDIAEGYSVSREKKESFPLTVTSAQKNPTAFYLCASSDRYEYSPLHFGNGTRLTVT.

The chain is built from TRBV5-1 and TRBJ2-1; 12 bases align to TRBD2. The junction had 5 bases not matched to a gene; V was cut back by 3 bases and J by 7 bases. Germline CDR1 and CDR2: SGHRS and YFSETQ. The CDR3 runs to 15 residues. Here the CDR3 DNA reads TGCGCCAGCAGCTCCGGGACTAGCGGGTTAAATGAGCAGTTCTTC. Protein: CASSSGTSGLNEQFF.

The chain couples TRBV15 to TRBJ2-7; maybe TRBD2 (5 bases). The CDR3 runs 15 residues. Germline-derived CDR1 and CDR2 are LNHNV and YYDKDF (reference sequence). V lost 8 bases, J lost 3 bases, and 20 bases lay in between. The CDR3 sequence is CATRSLANPGYEQYF. As DNA, the CDR3 is TGTGCCACCCGGTCGTTAGCGAACCCGGGCTACGAGCAGTACTTC.

J is TRBJ2-2 and V is TRBV20-1, with D unresolved. Per germline, CDR1 DFQATT and CDR2 SNEGSKA (reference sequence). Trimming removed 5 bases at V and 6 bases at J, with 7 bases between. This CDR3 is built from 11 residues. The CDR3 region has the DNA TGCAGTGCTGCTATCCCCGGGGAGCTGTTTTTT. This codes for CSAAIPGELFF.

The chain joins TRBV6-6 to TRBJ2-1; 11 bases agree with TRBD2. The CDR3 covers 15 residues. The germline V gene encodes CDR1 MNHNY and CDR2 SVGAGI (reference sequence). The V segment lost 4 bases and the J segment 2 bases; nucleotides outside the gene matches: 1. The CDR3 here is CASSSLAGAYNEQFF. The CDR3, as DNA: TGTGCCAGCAGTTCACTAGCGGGGGCCTACAATGAGCAGTTCTTC.

The chain carries TRBV19 and TRBJ2-7, with 8 bases fitting TRBD1. The ends lost 5 bases at V and 4 bases at J; junction bases unmatched: 10. Germline V lookup: CDR1 LNHDA, CDR2 SQIVND (reference sequence). The CDR3 extends over 15 amino acids. The CDR3 bases are TGTGCCAGTAGTGCGACAGGGGCCTCTGGGTACGAGCAGTACTTC. Its protein product is CASSATGASGYEQYF.

The chain uses TRBV15 and TRBJ1-5; 7 positions agree with TRBD1. This CDR3 region has 13 residues. The V gene's germline CDR1 is LNHNV and CDR2 YYDKDF (reference sequence). J gave up 5 bases and V 4 bases, and 2 bases lay outside the gene matches. In DNA form, the CDR3 reads TGTGCCACCAGCATACAGGGGTATCAGCCCCAGCATTTT. It yields the protein CATSIQGYQPQHF.

This chain links TRBV27 with TRBJ2-1; TRBD2 might be the D (6 bases). The CDR3 has 14 residues. Germline V lookup: CDR1 MNHEY, CDR2 SMNVEV (reference sequence). Trimming cost V 6 bases and J 4 bases, with 13 bases left between them. The CDR3 DNA sequence: TGTGCCAGCAGCTTCCGGCGGGGTTACAATGAGCAGTTCTTC. Translating it yields CASSFRRGYNEQFF.

CDR3 bases: TGTGCCAGCAGTTCTATACTCCTACTAGCGGGAGGGCCAACAGATACGCAGTATTTT. Residues: CASSSILLLAGGPTDTQYF. The J gene is TRBJ2-3, the V gene TRBV27; the match to TRBD2 covers 13 bases. CDR1 MNHEY and CDR2 SMNVEV come from the germline V gene (reference sequence). V shed 4 bases and J 3 bases; nucleotides not matched to a gene: 13. The CDR3 has 19 residues.

The rearrangement links TRBV6-1 to TRBJ2-1; TRBD2 agrees at 10 bases. With 4 bases clipped from V and 8 bases from J, the junction kept 8 bases outside the gene matches. Germline V gene sequence: CDR1 MNHNS, CDR2 SASEGT. The CDR3 consists of 15 residues. CDR3 sequence reads: CASSGSSGSSDEQFF. In DNA, the CDR3 is TGTGCCAGCAGTGGATCTAGCGGGAGCTCCGATGAGCAGTTCTTC.

A single count supports this clone. V usage is TRBV27 and J usage is TRBJ1-3; 8 bases are shared with TRBD1. Trimming cost V 3 bases and J 4 bases; bases outside gene matches: 11. The CDR3 loop spans 17 amino acids. Germline assignment: CDR1 MNHEY and CDR2 SMNVEV (reference sequence). The CDR3 DNA sequence: TGTGCCAGCAGTTTTATCCCCCTTAGGACAGGGGGAAACACCATATATTTT. Translated: CASSFIPLRTGGNTIYF.

This chain uses TRBV13 with TRBJ1-1; D call uncertain. The CDR3 runs to 15 residues. Germline V gives CDR1 PRHDT, CDR2 FYEKMQ (reference sequence). Trimming shortened V by 1 base and J by 5 bases, and 14 bases separated the two germline ends. CDR3 sequence: CASSLVGEGRTEAFF. DNA of the CDR3: TGTGCCAGCAGCTTAGTTGGAGAGGGAAGGACTGAAGCTTTCTTT. The whole variable domain, filled in from reference TRBV13 and TRBJ1-1, reads AAGVIQSPRHLIKEKRETATLKCYPIPRHDTVYWYQQGPGQDPQFLISFYEKMQSDKGSIPDRFSAQQFSDYHSELNMSSLELGDSALYFCASSLVGEGRTEAFFGQGTRLTVV.

This clone was picked up a small number of times. The chain uses TRBV6-1 and TRBJ2-1; 8 positions match TRBD2. CDR3 length: 12 residues. Germline CDR1 MNHNS, CDR2 SASEGT. Trimming at V came to 11 bases and at J to 7 bases, leaving 7 bases not matched to a gene. The CDR3 spells CALTGGYNEQFF. CDR3 DNA sequence: TGTGCCTTAACGGGAGGGTATAATGAGCAGTTCTTC.

This clone has a single count. The chain carries TRBV5-4 and TRBJ1-5, with a weak D call TRBD1 (6 bases). From germline, CDR1 is SGHNT and CDR2 YYREEE (reference sequence). CDR3 length: 18 residues. Deletions cut 5 bases from V and 9 bases from J, with 30 bases between. The CDR3 is CASRPDVGRQAWVGPQHF. CDR3 nucleotides: TGTGCCAGCAGACCCGATGTGGGGCGACAGGCCTGGGTAGGGCCCCAGCATTTT.

This rearrangement joins TRBV5-5 to TRBJ1-2; D is unresolved. Germline V lookup: CDR1 SGHKS, CDR2 YYEKEE (reference sequence). This CDR3 comprises 13 residues. V lost 4 bases and J 2 bases, leaving 9 bases between the germline ends. Here the CDR3 DNA reads TGTGCCAGCAGCGTAGACGTAAACTATGGCTACACCTTC. Its protein is CASSVDVNYGYTF.

This chain uses TRBV2 with TRBJ2-2, with D tentatively TRBD1 or TRBD2 (5 bases each). The CDR3 runs 14 residues. Trimming left V 6 bases short and J 1 base short, with 9 bases between. The germline CDR1 and CDR2 sequences are SNHLY and FYNNEI. CDR3 amino acids: CASRGRMNTGELFF. CDR3 coding DNA: TGTGCCAGCAGGGGACGGATGAACACCGGGGAGCTGTTTTTT.

The chain combines TRBV29-1 with TRBJ1-1; tentative D call: TRBD1 (6 bases). The CDR3 covers 11 residues. Germline V lookup: CDR1 SQVTM, CDR2 ANQGSEA. V lost 6 bases to trimming and J lost 1 base, with 6 bases between them. CDR3 region: CSVDRNTEAFF. In nucleotides, the CDR3 is TGCAGCGTGGACAGGAACACTGAAGCTTTCTTT. Full variable domain (outside the CDR3, taken from reference TRBV29-1 and TRBJ1-1): SAVISQKPSRDICQRGTSLTIQCQVDSQVTMMFWYRQQPGQSLTLIATANQGSEATYESGFVIDKFPISRPNLTFSTLTVSNMSPEDSSIYLCSVDRNTEAFFGQGTRLTVV.

The V and J genes are TRBV7-9 and TRBJ2-2, with D perhaps TRBD1 (6 bases). The CDR3 length is 13 residues. Per germline, CDR1 SEHNR and CDR2 FQNEAQ (reference sequence). V lost 8 bases to trimming and J lost 6 bases, with 13 bases between them. CDR3 sequence: CASDLQGSGELFF. The CDR3 DNA reads TGTGCCAGCGACCTACAGGGATCCGGGGAGCTGTTTTTT.

The gene calls are TRBV23-1 and TRBJ2-7; D perhaps matches TRBD1 (6 bases). TRBV23-1 is noted as an ORF with a role that remains uncertain. This CDR3 contains 14 residues. With 6 bases removed from V and 6 bases from J, the gap between germline ends came to 18 bases. For the CDR3, the DNA is TGCGCCAGCAGCGGAAGAGGGACACCCCGCGAGCAGTACTTC. Translation: CASSGRGTPREQYF.